This T cell receptor beta chain is drawn from a study of blood T cells in healthy people across ages. This clonotype was observed a few times. This could be a read error, since a much larger clone is one nucleotide away. Germline CDR1 is SGHTA and CDR2 is FQGNSA. The junction had 9 bases not matched to a gene; V was cut back by 2 bases and J by 2 bases. The CDR3 is 18 amino acids. Total RNA was extracted at no less than 6 micrograms per sample. A J-beta primer mix and a sample-barcoded 5' primer were used in a second PCR of roughly 7 to 12 cycles. TCRdb re-analysed the 5' RACE reads in MiXCR, keeping a single row per CDR3 protein. Among 500,000 to 700,000 distinct CDR3 sequences listed, about 30% were seen once.

The sample taken for sequencing was blood. This receptor was obtained from a woman of 80 years or more in good health. The V and J genes are TRBV7-2 and TRBJ2-3, with 11 bases aligning to TRBD2. The CDR3 sequence: CASSLTRLAGRLTDTQYF. The CDR3, as DNA: TGTGCCAGCAGCTTAACCCGACTAGCGGGGAGGCTCACAGATACGCAGTATTTT.